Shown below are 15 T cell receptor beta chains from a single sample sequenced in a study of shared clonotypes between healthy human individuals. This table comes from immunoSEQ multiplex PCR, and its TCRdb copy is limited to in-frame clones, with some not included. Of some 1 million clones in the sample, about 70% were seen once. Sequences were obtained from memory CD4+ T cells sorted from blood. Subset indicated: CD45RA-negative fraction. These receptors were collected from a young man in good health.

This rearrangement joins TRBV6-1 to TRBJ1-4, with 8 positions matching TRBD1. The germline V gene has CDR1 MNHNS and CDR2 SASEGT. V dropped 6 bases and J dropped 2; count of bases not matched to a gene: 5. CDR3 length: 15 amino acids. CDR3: CASRATGATNEKLFF. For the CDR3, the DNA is TGTGCCAGCAGGGCGACAGGGGCGACTAATGAAAAACTGTTTTTT.

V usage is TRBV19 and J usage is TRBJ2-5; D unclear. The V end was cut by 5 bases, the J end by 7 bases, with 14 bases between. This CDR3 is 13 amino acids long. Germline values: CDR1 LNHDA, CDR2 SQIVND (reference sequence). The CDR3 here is CASSPGLATTQYF. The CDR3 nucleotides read TGTGCCAGTAGTCCTGGCTTGGCGACGACCCAGTACTTC.

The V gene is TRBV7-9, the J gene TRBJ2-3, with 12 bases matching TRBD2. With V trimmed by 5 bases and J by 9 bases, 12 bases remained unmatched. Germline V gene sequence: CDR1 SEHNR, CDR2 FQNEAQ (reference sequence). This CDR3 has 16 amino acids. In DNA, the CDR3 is TGTGCCAGCAGCAGCTCCGGTGGAGGACTAGCGGGGACGCAGTATTTT. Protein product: CASSSSGGGLAGTQYF.

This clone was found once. DNA of the CDR3: TGCGCCAGCAGCTGGAGCGGGAGCGGTGGGACAGATACGCAGTATTTT. It encodes CASSWSGSGGTDTQYF. The chain employs TRBV5-1 and TRBJ2-3, with 8 positions matching TRBD2. V lost 3 bases and J lost 3; bases outside the gene matches: 9. CDR1 is SGHRS and CDR2 is YFSETQ in the germline V gene. This CDR3 is built from 16 residues.

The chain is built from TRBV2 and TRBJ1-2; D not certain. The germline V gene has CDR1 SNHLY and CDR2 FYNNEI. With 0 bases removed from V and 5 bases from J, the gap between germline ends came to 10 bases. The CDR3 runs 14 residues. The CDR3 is CASSEALAVYGYTF. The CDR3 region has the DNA TGTGCCAGCAGTGAAGCGCTGGCAGTTTATGGCTACACCTTC.

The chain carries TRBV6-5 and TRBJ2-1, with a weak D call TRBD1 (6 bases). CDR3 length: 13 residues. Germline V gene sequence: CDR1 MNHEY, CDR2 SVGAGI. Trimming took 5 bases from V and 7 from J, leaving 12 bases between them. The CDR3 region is CASSLQGANEQFF. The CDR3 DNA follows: TGTGCCAGCAGTCTACAGGGTGCGAATGAGCAGTTCTTC.

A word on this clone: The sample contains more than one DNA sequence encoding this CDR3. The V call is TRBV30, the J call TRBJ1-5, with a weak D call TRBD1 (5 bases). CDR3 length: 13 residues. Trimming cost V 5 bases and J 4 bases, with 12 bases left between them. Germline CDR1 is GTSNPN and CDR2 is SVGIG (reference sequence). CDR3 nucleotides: TGTGCCTGGTCAGCGGGGGGTAATCAGCCCCAGCATTTT. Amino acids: CAWSAGGNQPQHF.

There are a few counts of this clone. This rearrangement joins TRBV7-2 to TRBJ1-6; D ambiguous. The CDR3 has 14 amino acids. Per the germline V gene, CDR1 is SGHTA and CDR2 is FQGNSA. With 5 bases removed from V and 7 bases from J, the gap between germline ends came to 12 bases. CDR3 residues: CASSPETPNSPLHF. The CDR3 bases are TGTGCCAGCAGCCCCGAGACGCCGAATTCACCCCTCCACTTT. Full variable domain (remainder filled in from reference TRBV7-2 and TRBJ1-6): GAGVSQSPSNKVTEKGKDVELRCDPISGHTALYWYRQSLGQGLEFLIYFQGNSAPDKSGLPSDRFSAERTGGSVSTLTIQRTQQEDSAVYLCASSPETPNSPLHFGNGTRLTVT.

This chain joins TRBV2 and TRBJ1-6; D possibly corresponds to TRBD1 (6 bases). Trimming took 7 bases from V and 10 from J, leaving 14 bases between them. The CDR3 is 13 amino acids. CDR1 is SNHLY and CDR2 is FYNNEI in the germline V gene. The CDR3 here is CASTRGDYSPLHF. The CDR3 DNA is TGTGCCAGCACCAGGGGTGACTACTCACCCCTCCACTTT. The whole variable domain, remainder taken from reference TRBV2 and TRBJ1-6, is EPEVTQTPSHQVTQMGQEVILRCVPISNHLYFYWYRQILGQKVEFLVSFYNNEISEKSEIFDDQFSVERPDGSNFTLKIRSTKLEDSAMYFCASTRGDYSPLHFGNGTRLTVT.

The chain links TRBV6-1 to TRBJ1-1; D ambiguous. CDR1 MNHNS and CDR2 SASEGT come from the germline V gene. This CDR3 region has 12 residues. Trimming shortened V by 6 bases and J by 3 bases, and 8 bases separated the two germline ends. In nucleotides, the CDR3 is TGTGCCAGCAGCCCGGCCCACACTGAAGCTTTCTTT. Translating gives CASSPAHTEAFF.

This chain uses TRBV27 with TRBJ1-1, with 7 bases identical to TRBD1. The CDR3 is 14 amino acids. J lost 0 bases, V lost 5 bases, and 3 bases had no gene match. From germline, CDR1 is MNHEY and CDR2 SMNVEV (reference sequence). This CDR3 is CASSRQGLNTEAFF. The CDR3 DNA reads TGTGCCAGCAGTAGACAGGGATTGAACACTGAAGCTTTCTTT.

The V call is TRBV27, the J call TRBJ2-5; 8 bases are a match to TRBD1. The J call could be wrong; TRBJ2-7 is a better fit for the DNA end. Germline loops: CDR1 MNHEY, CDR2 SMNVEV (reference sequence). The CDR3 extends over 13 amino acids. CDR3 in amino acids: CASRGQGVGEQYF. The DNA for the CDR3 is TGTGCCAGCAGAGGACAGGGAGTTGGCGAGCAGTACTTC.

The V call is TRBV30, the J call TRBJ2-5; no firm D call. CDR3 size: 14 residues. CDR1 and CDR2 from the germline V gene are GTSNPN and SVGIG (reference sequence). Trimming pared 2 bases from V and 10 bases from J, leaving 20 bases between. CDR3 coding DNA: TGTGCCTGGAGTCCGAACGGTCTGGGTGGGATCCAGTACTTC. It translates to CAWSPNGLGGIQYF.

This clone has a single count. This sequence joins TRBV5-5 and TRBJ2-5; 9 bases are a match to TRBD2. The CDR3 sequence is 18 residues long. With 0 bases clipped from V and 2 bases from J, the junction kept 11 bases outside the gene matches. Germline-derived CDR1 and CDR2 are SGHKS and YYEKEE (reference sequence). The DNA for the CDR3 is TGTGCCAGCAGCTTGGGTGGTCTTAGCGGGGGCCTACAAGAGACCCAGTACTTC. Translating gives CASSLGGLSGGLQETQYF.

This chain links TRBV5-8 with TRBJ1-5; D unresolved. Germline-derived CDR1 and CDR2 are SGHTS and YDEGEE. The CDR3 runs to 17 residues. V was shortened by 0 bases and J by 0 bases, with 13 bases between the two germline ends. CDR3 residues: CASSLADGSYSNQPQHF. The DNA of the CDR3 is TGTGCCAGCAGCTTGGCGGACGGGAGCTATAGCAATCAGCCCCAGCATTTT.